The 27 T cell receptor beta chains in this list originate from one sample, sequenced in a study of beta chain features in type 1 diabetes. Whole-study results and caveats: Shortening of TCRB CDR3s, moderate but significant, appeared in all four CD4+ subsets of Type 1 diabetes patients.

Every bit of the isolated RNA underwent reverse transcription, so sequencing read expressed TCRB transcripts. Sequencing used immunoSEQ multiplex PCR; TCRdb keeps in-frame clones, though not all of them. This sample carries about 650,000 clones, around 12% of them seen once, and the ten largest clones take around 0.12%. The antigens for these receptors are not known. Source material: naive CD4+ T cells from blood. The receptors stem from a man between 25 and 39 years old with type 1 diabetes.

The sample holds a few counts of this clone. The chain uses TRBV18 and TRBJ1-1, with D perhaps TRBD1 (5 bases). The ends were cut back, 3 bases at V and 5 bases at J, with 10 bases in the middle. Germline values: CDR1 KGHSH, CDR2 LQKENI. The length of the CDR3 is 13 residues. In DNA, the CDR3 is TGTGCCAGCTCACCTACCGAGGGGACTGAAGCTTTCTTT. It is translated as CASSPTEGTEAFF.

This clone was seen a handful of times. The chain couples TRBV10-3 to TRBJ2-7; weak D call: TRBD1 (6 bases). The ends were cut back, 4 bases at V and 5 bases at J, with 15 bases in the middle. CDR3 length equals 14 residues. Germline V gene lookup returns CDR1 ENHRY and CDR2 SYGVKD. CDR3 DNA sequence: TGTGCCATCAGTGCCCAGAGGGGGATCGACGAGCAGTACTTC. This codes for CAISAQRGIDEQYF.

J is TRBJ1-2 and V is TRBV6-5; D is uncertain. The length of the CDR3 is 13 residues. Trimming took 0 bases from V and 4 from J, leaving 6 bases between them. Per germline, CDR1 MNHEY and CDR2 SVGAGI. The CDR3 reads CASSYSESYGYTF. The CDR3 bases are TGTGCCAGCAGTTACTCCGAAAGCTATGGCTACACCTTC.

The chain carries TRBV7-6 and TRBJ1-3; D gene unclear. V lost 0 bases, J lost 0 bases, and 12 bases lay in between. This CDR3 is 17 amino acids long. Germline V gene sequence: CDR1 SGHVS, CDR2 FNYEAQ. The CDR3 protein is CASSLAWAVHSGNTIYF. As DNA, the CDR3 is TGTGCCAGCAGCTTAGCGTGGGCGGTCCACTCTGGAAACACCATATATTTT.

The chain combines TRBV13 with TRBJ1-4, with D unresolved. CDR1 and CDR2 (germline): PRHDT, FYEKMQ (reference sequence). CDR3 length equals 14 residues. V was clipped by 3 bases and J by 5 bases, with 10 bases between them. The CDR3 DNA reads as TGTGCCAGCAGCTTCGGAGCAGGCAATGAAAAACTGTTTTTT. Its protein product is CASSFGAGNEKLFF.

In the case of this clone: At one boundary the junction diverges from the germline segment, which might be a read error. The chain is built from TRBV2 and TRBJ2-1; perhaps TRBD1 as D (6 bases). Looked up from germline, CDR1 is SNHLY and CDR2 is FYNNEI. CDR3 length: 12 residues. The CDR3: CASSRMGAEEFF. DNA for the CDR3: TGTGCCAGCAGTAGGATGGGGGCTGAGGAGTTCTTC. Drawing the rest from reference TRBV2 and TRBJ2-1, the complete variable domain is EPEVTQTPSHQVTQMGQEVILRCVPISNHLYFYWYRQILGQKVEFLVSFYNNEISEKSEIFDDQFSVERPDGSNFTLKIRSTKLEDSAMYFCASSRMGAEEFFGPGTRLTVL.

This clone was picked up a small number of times. At one of its ends the junction is not consistent with the germline gene, which may arise from a read error. This sequence joins TRBV10-3 and TRBJ2-3; 9 bases align to TRBD2. CDR3 length equals 15 residues. From germline, CDR1 is ENHRY and CDR2 SYGVKD. CDR3 DNA: TGTGCCATCAATGAGCGGGGGGACAACACAGATACGCAGTATTTT. As protein: CAINERGDNTDTQYF.

The rearrangement joins TRBV30 to TRBJ2-7, with D possibly matching TRBD2 (5 bases). V was shortened by 0 bases and J by 5 bases, with 8 bases between the two germline ends. CDR3 length equals 12 residues. Germline V gives CDR1 GTSNPN, CDR2 SVGIG (reference sequence). CDR3 in amino acids: CAWSVTGDEQYF. The CDR3 DNA is TGTGCCTGGAGTGTCACCGGGGACGAGCAGTACTTC.

This clone showed up just a few times. The CDR3 DNA reads TGTGCCAGCAGTTACCAGGGGAATTCACCCCTCCACTTT. This codes for CASSYQGNSPLHF. This rearrangement joins TRBV6-5 to TRBJ1-6, with D perhaps matching TRBD1 (6 bases). Trimming removed 2 bases at V and 7 bases at J, with 6 bases between. This CDR3 spans 13 amino acids. CDR1 MNHEY and CDR2 SVGAGI come from the germline V gene.

This clone was counted once. This rearrangement joins TRBV6-5 to TRBJ2-4; TRBD1 agrees at 8 bases. V gave up 3 bases and J gave up 4 bases; unmatched junction bases: 5. CDR1 MNHEY and CDR2 SVGAGI come from the germline V gene. The CDR3 is 15 residues long. The CDR3 DNA follows: TGTGCCAGCAGTTATGGACAGGGTCCTAAAAACATTCAGTACTTC. Translated: CASSYGQGPKNIQYF.

The gene calls are TRBV7-8 and TRBJ1-1, with D maybe TRBD1 (5 bases). This CDR3 is 14 amino acids long. V shed 7 bases and J shed 5 bases, with 17 bases lying between them. Germline-derived CDR1 and CDR2 are SGHVS and FQNEAQ. CDR3: CASTPGRVGTEAFF. The CDR3 DNA follows: TGTGCCAGCACCCCGGGCAGGGTTGGGACTGAAGCTTTCTTT. The full variable domain, its missing parts supplied by reference TRBV7-8 and TRBJ1-1, is GAGVSQSPRYKVAKRGQDVALRCDPISGHVSLFWYQQALGQGPEFLTYFQNEAQLDKSGLPSDRFFAERPEGSVSTLKIQRTQQEDSAVYLCASTPGRVGTEAFFGQGTRLTVV.

A few counts support this clone. This chain connects TRBV7-2 to TRBJ1-1, with D maybe TRBD1 (5 bases). From germline, CDR1 is SGHTA and CDR2 FQGNSA. The CDR3 has 14 amino acids. The ends were cut back, 2 bases at V and 4 bases at J, with 11 bases in the middle. In DNA, the CDR3 is TGTGCCAGCAGCTTAACAGGAGGAGGCACTGAAGCTTTCTTT. This encodes CASSLTGGGTEAFF. Filled out from reference TRBV7-2 and TRBJ1-1, the complete variable domain reads GAGVSQSPSNKVTEKGKDVELRCDPISGHTALYWYRQSLGQGLEFLIYFQGNSAPDKSGLPSDRFSAERTGGSVSTLTIQRTQQEDSAVYLCASSLTGGGTEAFFGQGTRLTVV.

To note about this clone: Other DNA sequences from this sample encode an identical CDR3 as well. V is TRBV19 and J is TRBJ1-1, with a tentative D call TRBD1 (5 bases). The CDR3 spans 14 residues. V lost 1 base to trimming and J lost 6 bases, with 12 bases between them. CDR1 is LNHDA and CDR2 is SQIVND in the germline V gene (reference sequence). The CDR3 DNA is TGTGCCAGTAGTATAGGTGCCGGGGGAGCTGAAGCTTTCTTT. As protein: CASSIGAGGAEAFF. The entire variable domain, with the rest obtained from reference TRBV19 and TRBJ1-1, is as follows: DGGITQSPKYLFRKEGQNVTLSCEQNLNHDAMYWYRQDPGQGLRLIYYSQIVNDFQKGDIAEGYSVSREKKESFPLTVTSAQKNPTAFYLCASSIGAGGAEAFFGQGTRLTVV.

In this sample, this clone turned up a few times. This chain uses TRBV11-2 with TRBJ2-2; D is uncertain. The V end was cut by 2 bases, the J end by 5 bases, with 12 bases between. Germline CDR1 SGHAT, CDR2 FQNNGV. The CDR3 consists of 15 residues. CDR3: CASSLLLERTGELFF. The CDR3 DNA reads TGTGCCAGCAGCTTATTGCTAGAGAGGACCGGGGAGCTGTTTTTT.

This clone has only a few counts. The same CDR3 can be traced to other DNA sequences in this sample. The chain uses TRBV7-9 and TRBJ1-5; 7 positions agree with TRBD1. The CDR3 loop spans 13 amino acids. Germline-derived CDR1 and CDR2 are SEHNR and FQNEAQ (reference sequence). Trimming cost V 5 bases and J 4 bases; bases outside gene matches: 2. The CDR3 region is CASSPTGNQPQHF. The DNA of the CDR3 is TGTGCCAGCAGCCCGACAGGGAATCAGCCCCAGCATTTT.

The J gene is TRBJ2-7, the V gene TRBV4-1; 8 bases match TRBD2. V was clipped by 4 bases and J by 3 bases; unmatched bases: 5. CDR1 and CDR2 from the germline V gene are MGHRA and YSYEKL. The CDR3 totals 14 residues. As DNA, the CDR3 is TGCGCCAGCAGCCCTCGGGGGGGCGTCTACGAGCAGTACTTC. It translates to CASSPRGGVYEQYF.

The chain links TRBV5-6 to TRBJ2-3; D is uncertain. CDR3 size: 13 residues. V dropped 4 bases and J dropped 0 bases, with 6 bases sitting between them. CDR1 is SGHDT and CDR2 is YYEEEE in the germline V gene. The CDR3 DNA follows: TGTGCCAGCAGCCCCGGGAGCACAGATACGCAGTATTTT. It yields the protein CASSPGSTDTQYF. Filled out from reference TRBV5-6 and TRBJ2-3, the complete variable domain reads DAGVTQSPTHLIKTRGQQVTLRCSPKSGHDTVSWYQQALGQGPQFIFQYYEEEERQRGNFPDRFSGHQFPNYSSELNVNALLLGDSALYLCASSPGSTDTQYFGPGTRLTVL.

This clone was seen a few times. The same CDR3 also results from other DNA sequences found in this sample. V is TRBV5-6 and J is TRBJ1-2; D not resolved. Trimming pared 1 base from V and 7 bases from J, leaving 11 bases between. CDR1 and CDR2 (germline): SGHDT, YYEEEE. The CDR3 sequence is 13 residues long. The CDR3 DNA follows: TGTGCCAGCAGCTTGAATAGGGTTGGTGGCTACACCTTC. It yields the protein CASSLNRVGGYTF.

This clone has more than one count but fewer than ten. This sequence joins TRBV2 and TRBJ2-1; 8 positions match TRBD2. V was clipped by 3 bases and J by 2 bases; unmatched bases: 3. The germline V gene encodes CDR1 SNHLY and CDR2 FYNNEI. The CDR3 extends over 15 amino acids. CDR3 DNA sequence: TGTGCCAGCAGTGATGCGGGGGGCACCTACAATGAGCAGTTCTTC. As protein: CASSDAGGTYNEQFF.

This clone showed up just a few times. CDR3 sequence: CASSWIAGEGNEQFF. CDR3 sequence (DNA): TGTGCCAGCAGCTGGATAGCGGGGGAGGGCAATGAGCAGTTCTTC. The V gene is TRBV7-2, the J gene TRBJ2-1; 9 bases are a match to TRBD2. J was trimmed by 6 bases and V by 4 bases; bases with no gene match: 7. Per germline, CDR1 SGHTA and CDR2 FQGNSA. This CDR3 region has 15 residues.

The J gene is TRBJ2-7, the V gene TRBV5-4; D may be TRBD1 or TRBD2 (5 bases each). The CDR3 consists of 13 residues. The germline V and J ends were trimmed by 2 bases and 2 bases, with 8 bases remaining between them. Germline CDR1 SGHNT, CDR2 YYREEE (reference sequence). CDR3 region: CASSFGTAYEQYF. The CDR3 DNA reads as TGTGCCAGCAGCTTCGGGACGGCCTACGAGCAGTACTTC. Full variable domain (missing parts from reference TRBV5-4 and TRBJ2-7): ETGVTQSPTHLIKTRGQQVTLRCSSQSGHNTVSWYQQALGQGPQFIFQYYREEENGRGNFPPRFSGLQFPNYSSELNVNALELDDSALYLCASSFGTAYEQYFGPGTRLTVT.

V is TRBV9 and J is TRBJ2-3; weak D call: TRBD1 (5 bases). The germline V gene encodes CDR1 SGDLS and CDR2 YYNGEE. The CDR3 runs to 17 residues. V shed 0 bases and J shed 2 bases, with 16 bases lying between them. CDR3 in amino acids: CASSVAGRVGATDTQYF. Here the CDR3 DNA reads TGTGCCAGCAGCGTAGCAGGCAGGGTGGGTGCCACAGATACGCAGTATTTT.

This clone was counted only a few times. The J gene is TRBJ2-1, the V gene TRBV19; D is possibly TRBD2 (5 bases). The CDR3 has 13 amino acids. V lost 1 base, J lost 8 bases, and 9 bases lay in between. CDR1 and CDR2 from the germline V gene are LNHDA and SQIVND (reference sequence). CDR3 bases: TGTGCCAGTAGTATAGGAGGGTGGGATGAGCAGTTCTTC. Amino acids: CASSIGGWDEQFF. Full variable domain (remainder filled in from reference TRBV19 and TRBJ2-1): DGGITQSPKYLFRKEGQNVTLSCEQNLNHDAMYWYRQDPGQGLRLIYYSQIVNDFQKGDIAEGYSVSREKKESFPLTVTSAQKNPTAFYLCASSIGGWDEQFFGPGTRLTVL.

The V call is TRBV7-8, the J call TRBJ2-3; 8 nucleotides line up with TRBD2. Germline V CDR1 and CDR2: SGHVS, FQNEAQ. The CDR3 totals 17 residues. Trimming removed 5 bases from V and 0 bases from J; junction bases left unmatched: 10. The CDR3 loop is CASSLGTRSYSTDTQYF. The CDR3 DNA reads as TGTGCCAGCAGCCTAGGGACTAGGTCCTATAGCACAGATACGCAGTATTTT.

This clone showed up just a few times. The chain employs TRBV5-1 and TRBJ2-4, with TRBD2 identical over 10 bases. The CDR3 covers 15 residues. Germline V gives CDR1 SGHRS, CDR2 YFSETQ. The V gene end was trimmed by 4 bases and the J gene end by 6 bases; junction bases not matched to a gene: 7. The chain's CDR3 is CASSNSGGPGNIQYF. The CDR3 region has the DNA TGCGCCAGCAGCAATAGCGGGGGGCCGGGAAACATTCAGTACTTC.

The DNA for the CDR3 is TGTGCCAGCAGCTTAGTGGGGACAGGGAACACAGATACGCAGTATTTT. Protein sequence: CASSLVGTGNTDTQYF. The V gene is TRBV7-2, the J gene TRBJ2-3, with 9 bases lining up with TRBD1. From germline, CDR1 is SGHTA and CDR2 FQGNSA. The CDR3 contains 16 residues. Unmatched junction bases numbered 4, after V lost 1 base and J lost 2 bases.

The V gene is TRBV10-3, the J gene TRBJ2-7; D gene ambiguous. The CDR3 length is 11 residues. Germline lookup yields CDR1 ENHRY and CDR2 SYGVKD. Trimming shortened V by 3 bases and J by 3 bases, and 3 bases separated the two germline ends. CDR3 region: CAISDGYEQYF. CDR3 bases: TGTGCCATCAGTGACGGCTACGAGCAGTACTTC.